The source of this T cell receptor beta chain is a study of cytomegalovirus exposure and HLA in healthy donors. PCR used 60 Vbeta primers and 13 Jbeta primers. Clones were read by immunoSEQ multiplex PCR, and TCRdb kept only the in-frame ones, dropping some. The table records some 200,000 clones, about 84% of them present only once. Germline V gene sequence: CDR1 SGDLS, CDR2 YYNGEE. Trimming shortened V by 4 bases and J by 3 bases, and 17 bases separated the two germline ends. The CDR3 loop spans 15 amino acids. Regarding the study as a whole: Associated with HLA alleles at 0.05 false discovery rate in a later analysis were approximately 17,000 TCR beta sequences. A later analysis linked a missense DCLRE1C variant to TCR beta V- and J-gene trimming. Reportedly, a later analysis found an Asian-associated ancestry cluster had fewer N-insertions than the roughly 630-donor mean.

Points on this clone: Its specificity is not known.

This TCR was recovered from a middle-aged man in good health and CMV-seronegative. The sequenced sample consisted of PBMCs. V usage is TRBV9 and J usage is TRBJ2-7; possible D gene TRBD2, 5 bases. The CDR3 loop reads CASSLEGGPYYEQYF. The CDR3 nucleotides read TGTGCCAGCAGCCTCGAGGGCGGACCCTACTACGAGCAGTACTTC.